Ten or more counts support the clone carrying this T cell receptor beta chain. These data are taken from a study of identical twins. The CDR3 totals 14 residues. J lost 2 bases, V lost 7 bases, and 7 bases had no gene match. Each CDR3 protein gets one entry after TCRdb re-called the 5' RACE reads with MiXCR. The data show under 300,000 distinct CDR3 sequences, about an eighth seen once. What was sequenced was memory (CD45RO+) T cells sorted from blood. The chain is built from TRBV12-3 or TRBV12-4 and TRBJ1-2, with 7 bases aligning to TRBD1. This clonotype was obtained from a woman aged 18-30 years in good health. CDR3 sequence (DNA): TGTGCCAGCAATCGCAGGGGGGCCAACTATGGCTACACCTTC. Its protein is CASNRRGANYGYTF.